Listed below are T cell receptor beta chains from one sample, sequenced in a study of cytomegalovirus exposure and HLA in healthy donors. Some clones are missing from TCRdb's copy, which holds only in-frame ones; the method was immunoSEQ multiplex PCR. Of about 200,000 clones listed, roughly 80% were seen once; the top ten hold 0.22%. Material for sequencing was PBMCs. The receptors stem from a girl aged 2-10 years in good health and CMV-seronegative. Each CDR3 is given with its conserved first and last residue. The order of the fields is clone size, V gene, J gene, CDR3 length, D gene, CDR3 protein, CDR3 DNA. A D gene is named only where the DNA matches it firmly. Some rows mark clone size as missing; the rest say once, few, many or name a class of expanded clone.

size: .
V: TRBV19
J: TRBJ1-5
length: 15
D: .
CDR3: CASSIGSRSNQPQHF
DNA: TGTGCCAGTAGTATAGGGAGCAGAAGCAATCAGCCCCAGCATTTT

size: .
V: TRBV29-1
J: TRBJ1-3
length: 16
D: .
CDR3: CSVEARGGSVPDTIYF
DNA: TGCAGCGTTGAAGCTCGGGGGGGCAGCGTACCGGACACCATATATTTT

size: .
V: TRBV4-1
J: TRBJ2-5
length: 15
D: .
CDR3: CASSQGALGVETQYF
DNA: TGCGCCAGCAGCCAAGGGGCCCTGGGCGTGGAGACCCAGTACTTC

size: .
V: TRBV5-1
J: TRBJ2-3
length: 16
D: .
CDR3: CASSLEGGRFTDTQYF
DNA: TGCGCCAGCAGCTTGGAGGGAGGCCGGTTCACAGATACGCAGTATTTT

size: .
V: TRBV6-1
J: TRBJ2-7
length: 14
D: .
CDR3: CASSEAQGKTRQYF
DNA: TGTGCCAGCAGTGAAGCACAGGGTAAGACTCGGCAGTACTTC

size: .
V: TRBV11-2
J: TRBJ1-5
length: 12
D: .
CDR3: CASSERNQPQHF
DNA: TGTGCCAGCAGCGAGAGAAATCAGCCCCAGCATTTT

size: .
V: TRBV7-3
J: TRBJ2-2
length: 17
D: TRBD2
CDR3: CASSSRGGGADTGELFF
DNA: TGTGCCAGCAGCTCCCGTGGCGGGGGGGCCGACACCGGGGAGCTGTTTTTT

size: .
V: TRBV2
J: TRBJ2-7
length: 17
D: TRBD2
CDR3: CASSDWSLSGGEYEQYF
DNA: TGTGCCAGCAGTGACTGGAGTCTTAGCGGGGGGGAATACGAGCAGTACTTC

size: .
V: TRBV6-4
J: TRBJ1-2
length: 17
D: .
CDR3: CASRGDTIASTNYGYTF
DNA: TGTGCCAGCAGAGGGGACACTATAGCCTCCACTAACTATGGCTACACCTTC

size: few
V: TRBV18
J: TRBJ1-1
length: 13
D: .
CDR3: CASSPGGSSEAFF
DNA: TGTGCCAGCTCACCAGGGGGGAGTTCCGAAGCTTTCTTT

size: .
V: TRBV14
J: TRBJ1-2
length: 15
D: TRBD1
CDR3: CASSQGQGTGYGYTF
DNA: TGTGCCAGCAGCCAAGGACAGGGAACCGGGTATGGCTACACCTTC

size: .
V: TRBV5-1
J: TRBJ2-3
length: 16
D: TRBD2
CDR3: CASSLTTTSGKGTQYF
DNA: TGCGCCAGCAGCTTGACTACGACTAGCGGGAAGGGTACGCAGTATTTT

size: .
V: TRBV9
J: TRBJ1-1
length: 15
D: TRBD1
CDR3: CASSVDGQGRTEAFF
DNA: TGTGCCAGCAGCGTAGACGGACAGGGAAGGACTGAAGCTTTCTTT

size: once
V: TRBV25-1
J: TRBJ1-3
length: 14
D: .
CDR3: CASSWGHSGNTIYF
DNA: TGTGCCAGCAGTTGGGGGCATTCGGGAAACACCATATATTTT

size: once
V: TRBV19
J: TRBJ2-3
length: 16
D: TRBD2
CDR3: CASSMRGARRTDTQYF
DNA: TGTGCCAGTAGTATGCGGGGGGCCAGACGCACAGATACGCAGTATTTT

size: .
V: TRBV28
J: TRBJ2-1
length: 12
D: .
CDR3: CASSDTGYAQFF
DNA: TGTGCCAGCAGTGACACAGGGTATGCGCAGTTCTTC

size: .
V: TRBV27
J: TRBJ1-6
length: 15
D: .
CDR3: CASSLVGQGNSPLHF
DNA: TGTGCCAGCTCCCTGGTGGGGCAAGGTAATTCACCCCTCCACTTT

size: .
V: TRBV6-1
J: TRBJ1-1
length: 13
D: .
CDR3: CASRKTGRSEAFF
DNA: TGTGCCAGCCGCAAGACAGGCAGGTCAGAAGCTTTCTTT

size: once
V: TRBV15
J: TRBJ1-1
length: 14
D: .
CDR3: CATSNTRERTEAFF
DNA: TGTGCCACCAGCAACACCCGGGAGAGGACTGAAGCTTTCTTT

size: .
V: TRBV5-1
J: TRBJ2-4
length: 16
D: TRBD1
CDR3: CASSLGGTGAKNIQYF
DNA: TGCGCCAGCAGCTTGGGAGGGACAGGAGCCAAAAACATTCAGTACTTC

size: few
V: TRBV18
J: TRBJ1-4
length: 17
D: .
CDR3: CASSPSPATVVSGKLFF
DNA: TGTGCCAGCTCACCTTCTCCTGCTACGGTCGTCTCGGGAAAACTGTTTTTT

size: .
V: TRBV5-1
J: TRBJ2-5
length: 13
D: .
CDR3: CASSQGTQETQYF
DNA: TGCGCCAGCAGCCAGGGGACCCAAGAGACCCAGTACTTC

size: .
V: TRBV7-9
J: TRBJ1-2
length: 13
D: .
CDR3: CASSLRQNLGYTF
DNA: TGTGCCAGCAGCTTAAGACAGAACCTTGGCTACACCTTC

size: .
V: TRBV30
J: TRBJ2-7
length: 13
D: TRBD1
CDR3: CATQGQGAHEQYF
DNA: TGTGCCACCCAAGGACAGGGCGCCCACGAGCAGTACTTC

size: .
V: TRBV25-1
J: TRBJ2-3
length: 17
D: TRBD1
CDR3: CASSEFGRQGSTDTQYF
DNA: TGTGCCAGCAGTGAATTCGGCCGACAGGGGAGCACAGATACGCAGTATTTT

size: once
V: TRBV6-1
J: TRBJ2-7
length: 11
D: .
CDR3: CASSVTGEQYF
DNA: TGTGCCAGCAGTGTGACAGGCGAGCAGTACTTC

size: .
V: TRBV29-1
J: TRBJ1-1
length: 11
D: .
CDR3: CSVEANTEAFF
DNA: TGCAGCGTTGAGGCTAACACTGAAGCTTTCTTT

size: .
V: TRBV18
J: TRBJ1-1
length: 14
D: TRBD1
CDR3: CASSGQGFETEAFF
DNA: TGTGCCAGCTCGGGACAGGGTTTTGAGACTGAAGCTTTCTTT

size: once
V: TRBV7-3
J: TRBJ1-2
length: 16
D: TRBD1
CDR3: CASSLTGGPLGYGYTF
DNA: TGTGCCAGCAGCTTAACAGGGGGCCCTTTAGGCTATGGCTACACCTTC

size: few
V: TRBV7-9
J: TRBJ2-1
length: 15
D: TRBD1
CDR3: CASSWTGNTTNEQFF
DNA: TGTGCCAGCAGCTGGACAGGGAACACCACAAATGAGCAGTTCTTC

size: .
V: TRBV7-2
J: TRBJ2-5
length: 15
D: .
CDR3: CASSSGQGGSETQYF
DNA: TGTGCCAGCAGCTCCGGACAGGGAGGGTCGGAGACCCAGTACTTC

size: .
V: TRBV11-3
J: TRBJ1-4
length: 13
D: .
CDR3: CASSQMPNEKLFF
DNA: TGTGCCAGCAGCCAGATGCCTAATGAAAAACTGTTTTTT

size: .
V: TRBV7-9
J: TRBJ2-5
length: 17
D: TRBD2
CDR3: CASSRNPRLAEQETQYF
DNA: TGTGCCAGCAGCCGTAATCCGAGACTAGCGGAACAAGAGACCCAGTACTTC

size: .
V: TRBV20-1
J: TRBJ2-3
length: 11
D: .
CDR3: CSARGLDTQYF
DNA: TGCAGTGCTAGAGGGCTCGATACGCAGTATTTT

size: .
V: TRBV4-1
J: TRBJ2-3
length: 16
D: TRBD2
CDR3: CASSQLSGGGTDTQYF
DNA: TGCGCCAGCAGCCAACTTAGCGGGGGCGGTACAGATACGCAGTATTTT

size: few
V: TRBV27
J: TRBJ2-7
length: 12
D: .
CDR3: CSCRGTAYEQYF
DNA: TGTTCCTGCAGGGGGACTGCCTACGAGCAGTACTTC

size: .
V: TRBV4-1
J: TRBJ1-1
length: 13
D: .
CDR3: CASSQGGRTEAFF
DNA: TGCGCCAGCAGCCAAGGGGGCAGGACTGAAGCTTTCTTT

size: .
V: TRBV6-1
J: TRBJ1-6
length: 16
D: TRBD1
CDR3: CASSEHRQGKGSPLHF
DNA: TGTGCCAGCAGTGAGCATCGACAGGGAAAGGGTTCACCCCTCCACTTT